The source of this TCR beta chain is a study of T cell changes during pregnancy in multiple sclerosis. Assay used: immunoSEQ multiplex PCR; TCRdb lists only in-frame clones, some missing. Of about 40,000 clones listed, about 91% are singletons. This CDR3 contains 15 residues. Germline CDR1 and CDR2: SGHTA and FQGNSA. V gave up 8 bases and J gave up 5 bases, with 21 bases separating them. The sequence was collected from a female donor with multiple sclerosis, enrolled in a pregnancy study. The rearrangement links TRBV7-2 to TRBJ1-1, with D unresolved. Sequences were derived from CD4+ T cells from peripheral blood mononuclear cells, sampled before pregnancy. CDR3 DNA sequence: TGTGCCAGCGGGAGACACGGAGGTGGGTTGACTGAAGCTTTCTTT. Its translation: CASGRHGGGLTEAFF.